The 20 T cell receptor beta chains given below trace back to one sample, sequenced in a study of T-cell reconstitution after alpha-beta-depleted transplantation in children. The TCRbeta library was prepared with unique molecular identifiers. TCRdb itself ran the PCR reads through MiXCR, one entry per CDR3 protein. The sample lists 640,000 or so distinct CDR3 sequences; roughly 17% were seen once. The sample in question was PBMCs from the stem cell graft donor, obtained from the stem cell graft. The receptors here all came from a human donor who donated a stem cell graft to a child with acute myeloid leukemia.

This rearrangement joins TRBV29-1 to TRBJ2-7, with D perhaps matching TRBD1 or TRBD2 (6 bases each). Trimming left V 6 bases short and J 9 bases short, with 15 bases between. Per germline, CDR1 SQVTM and CDR2 ANQGSEA. This CDR3 is built from 11 residues. The CDR3 loop is CSVGAGGVQYV. DNA for the CDR3: TGCAGCGTGGGGGCAGGCGGGGTGCAGTACGTC.

This clonotype was picked up many times. The rearrangement links TRBV7-9 to TRBJ2-3; D may be TRBD2 (6 bases). The CDR3 is 14 residues long. Per the germline V gene, CDR1 is SEHNR and CDR2 is FQNEAQ (reference sequence). With 1 base removed from V and 4 bases from J, the gap between germline ends came to 9 bases. The DNA of the CDR3 is TGTGCCAGCAGCTTAGTGGAGGGCCCAGATACGCAGTATTTT. Translation: CASSLVEGPDTQYF. The full variable domain, its missing parts supplied by reference TRBV7-9 and TRBJ2-3, is DTGVSQNPRHKITKRGQNVTFRCDPISEHNRLYWYRQTLGQGPEFLTYFQNEAQLEKSRLLSDRFSAERPKGSFSTLEIQRTEQGDSAMYLCASSLVEGPDTQYFGPGTRLTVL.

There are a few counts of this clonotype. The chain has TRBV29-1 and TRBJ2-4; D is perhaps TRBD2 (6 bases). Trimming shortened V by 4 bases and J by 7 bases, and 26 bases separated the two germline ends. The CDR3 spans 17 residues. CDR1 is SQVTM and CDR2 is ANQGSEA in the germline V gene. CDR3 nucleotide sequence: TGCAGCGTTGCCGGGAGAACGGGCCTCTCGCGCGGGAACATTCAGTACTTC. Amino acid sequence: CSVAGRTGLSRGNIQYF.

The chain employs TRBV5-1 and TRBJ1-4; no definite D call. This CDR3 spans 17 amino acids. Germline V gives CDR1 SGHRS, CDR2 YFSETQ. The V gene lost 3 bases and the J gene lost 0 bases, with 15 bases spanning the gap. In DNA form, the CDR3 reads TGCGCCAGCAGCTCCTACCAACGAAGATCAACTAATGAAAAACTGTTTTTT. Protein product: CASSSYQRRSTNEKLFF.

This clonotype came up many times. This chain joins TRBV29-1 and TRBJ1-2; 8 nucleotides line up with TRBD1. CDR1 and CDR2 (germline): SQVTM, ANQGSEA. The ends lost 2 bases at V and 5 bases at J; junction bases unmatched: 10. The CDR3 extends over 15 amino acids. The CDR3 loop reads CSVESRTGPTYGYTF. The CDR3 region has the DNA TGCAGCGTTGAATCAAGGACAGGGCCAACTTATGGCTACACCTTC. Variable domain in full (rest from reference TRBV29-1 and TRBJ1-2): SAVISQKPSRDICQRGTSLTIQCQVDSQVTMMFWYRQQPGQSLTLIATANQGSEATYESGFVIDKFPISRPNLTFSTLTVSNMSPEDSSIYLCSVESRTGPTYGYTFGSGTRLTVV.

Turning to this clonotype: At one of its ends the junction is not consistent with the germline gene, which may arise from a read error. The chain carries TRBV7-9 and TRBJ1-3, with 7 positions matching TRBD1. The CDR3 extends over 16 amino acids. Germline V gene lookup returns CDR1 SEHNR and CDR2 FQNEAQ (reference sequence). As DNA, the CDR3 is TGTGCCAGCAGCTTCGGACAGGCTAACTCTGGAAACAGCATATATTTT. It is translated as CASSFGQANSGNSIYF.

This clonotype was seen repeatedly, ten times or more. The rearrangement uses TRBV9 and TRBJ2-1, with 7 bases aligning to TRBD2. CDR3 length equals 15 residues. Looked up from germline, CDR1 is SGDLS and CDR2 is YYNGEE. Trimming at V came to 1 base and at J to 7 bases, leaving 8 bases not matched to a gene. DNA for the CDR3: TGTGCCAGCAGCGTACGCGGGGGACGTCCGAATGAGCAGTTCTTC. This encodes CASSVRGGRPNEQFF.

Comments on this clonotype: A much more abundant neighbour one base away suggests this may be a read error. This chain joins TRBV7-7 and TRBJ2-5; no definite D call. This CDR3 region has 13 residues. Germline CDR1 reads SSHAT; CDR2 reads FNYEAQ (reference sequence). V dropped 3 bases and J dropped 4 bases, with 9 bases sitting between them. The CDR3 region has the DNA TGTGCCAGCAGCTTGGACCGGCCAGAGACCCAGTACTTC. Its protein product is CASSLDRPETQYF.

The sample holds a few counts of this clonotype. The V gene is TRBV9, the J gene TRBJ1-3; D not resolved. The CDR3 covers 15 residues. CDR1 is SGDLS, CDR2 YYNGEE, per germline. V shed 2 bases and J shed 0 bases, with 9 bases lying between them. In DNA form, the CDR3 reads TGTGCCAGCAGCGTCGGGCCCCTCTCTGGAAACACCATATATTTT. It encodes CASSVGPLSGNTIYF.

The chain links TRBV3-1 to TRBJ2-3; D might be TRBD1 or TRBD2, each matching 5 bases. The length of the CDR3 is 16 residues. Germline V lookup: CDR1 LGHDT, CDR2 YNNKEL (reference sequence). V shed 0 bases and J shed 2 bases, with 12 bases lying between them. The CDR3 DNA reads TGTGCCAGCAGCCAAGATCGTTGGGGGACCACAGATACGCAGTATTTT. Translation gives CASSQDRWGTTDTQYF.

There are a few counts of this clonotype. J is TRBJ1-4 and V is TRBV7-2; D is possibly TRBD1 (5 bases). Per germline, CDR1 SGHTA and CDR2 FQGNSA. This CDR3 is 14 amino acids long. V lost 5 bases and J lost 6, with 13 bases in between. In DNA, the CDR3 is TGTGCCAGCAGCGCGACAGCGAATCATGAAAAACTGTTTTTT. This encodes CASSATANHEKLFF.

In this sample, this clonotype turned up a few times. This rearrangement joins TRBV15 to TRBJ2-3; 10 nucleotides agree with TRBD2. The CDR3 sequence is 21 residues long. From germline, CDR1 is LNHNV and CDR2 YYDKDF (reference sequence). The junction had 17 bases not matched to a gene; V was cut back by 1 base and J by 1 base. The chain's CDR3 is CATSRAILAGDPPARTDTQYF. Here the CDR3 DNA reads TGTGCCACCAGCAGAGCAATCCTAGCGGGGGACCCGCCAGCACGCACAGATACGCAGTATTTT.

The chain links TRBV2 to TRBJ1-1; unclear D gene. The CDR3 contains 14 residues. CDR1 and CDR2 (germline): SNHLY, FYNNEI. V was shortened by 7 bases and J by 4 bases, with 16 bases between the two germline ends. The CDR3, as DNA: TGTGCCAGCAAAAAGGATGGCATTGGCACTGAAGCTTTCTTT. Encoded protein: CASKKDGIGTEAFF.

This clonotype was picked up many times. This chain uses TRBV11-2 with TRBJ2-7; 10 nucleotides match TRBD1. J lost 7 bases, V lost 3 bases, and 3 bases had no gene match. CDR3 length: 13 amino acids. From germline, CDR1 is SGHAT and CDR2 FQNNGV. The CDR3 region is CASSFMGQGEQYV. The CDR3 bases are TGTGCCAGCAGCTTCATGGGACAGGGGGAGCAGTACGTC.

The chain has TRBV27 and TRBJ2-1; the D is unclear. Germline CDR1 MNHEY, CDR2 SMNVEV (reference sequence). V shed 7 bases and J shed 0 bases, with 13 bases lying between them. The CDR3 totals 15 residues. As DNA, the CDR3 is TGTGCCAGCACGGGCCAAGCGAGCTCCTACAATGAGCAGTTCTTC. Translated: CASTGQASSYNEQFF.

This clonotype was counted only a few times. The gene calls are TRBV20-1 and TRBJ2-1; 9 bases fit TRBD1. The J segment lost 5 bases and the V segment lost 5 bases, leaving 4 bases of the junction unmatched. Germline CDR1 and CDR2: DFQATT and SNEGSKA (reference sequence). The CDR3 is 13 residues long. The CDR3: CSAWTGDNNEQFF. The CDR3 nucleotides are TGCAGTGCTTGGACAGGGGACAACAATGAGCAGTTCTTC.

The genes are TRBV24-1 and TRBJ2-7, with no clear D. The CDR3 spans 14 residues. Germline-derived CDR1 and CDR2 are KGHDR and SFDVKD. Trimming cost V 3 bases and J 6 bases, with 14 bases left between them. Written as DNA, the CDR3 is TGTGCCACCAGTGATACTGGAAGCTTGGGCGAGCAGTACTTC. Translation gives CATSDTGSLGEQYF.

With regard to this clonotype: An end of the junction differs from the germline gene, which may be a read error. The CDR3, as DNA: TGTGCCAGCGGAGACAGGGGCCAGGAAAAACCGTTTTTT. Amino acids: CASGDRGQEKPFF. This chain links TRBV25-1 with TRBJ1-4; 8 positions agree with TRBD1. From germline, CDR1 is MGHDK and CDR2 SYGVNS. The CDR3 runs to 13 residues.

About this clonotype: A much larger clone is a single base away; this may be a read error. This chain links TRBV6-5 with TRBJ1-2; possibly TRBD1 for D (5 bases). CDR1 MNHEY and CDR2 SVGAGI come from the germline V gene. The CDR3 spans 14 residues. CDR3 region: CASSYTGANYSYTF. The CDR3 coding sequence is TGTGCCAGCAGTTATACAGGAGCTAACTATAGCTACACCTTC.

A few counts support this clonotype. The chain has TRBV12-3 or TRBV12-4 and TRBJ2-3; unclear D gene. V dropped 5 bases and J dropped 0 bases, with 12 bases sitting between them. The CDR3 loop spans 15 amino acids. The CDR3, as DNA: TGTGCCAGCAGTCCTAACAGCGCTAGCACAGATACGCAGTATTTT. Protein: CASSPNSASTDTQYF.